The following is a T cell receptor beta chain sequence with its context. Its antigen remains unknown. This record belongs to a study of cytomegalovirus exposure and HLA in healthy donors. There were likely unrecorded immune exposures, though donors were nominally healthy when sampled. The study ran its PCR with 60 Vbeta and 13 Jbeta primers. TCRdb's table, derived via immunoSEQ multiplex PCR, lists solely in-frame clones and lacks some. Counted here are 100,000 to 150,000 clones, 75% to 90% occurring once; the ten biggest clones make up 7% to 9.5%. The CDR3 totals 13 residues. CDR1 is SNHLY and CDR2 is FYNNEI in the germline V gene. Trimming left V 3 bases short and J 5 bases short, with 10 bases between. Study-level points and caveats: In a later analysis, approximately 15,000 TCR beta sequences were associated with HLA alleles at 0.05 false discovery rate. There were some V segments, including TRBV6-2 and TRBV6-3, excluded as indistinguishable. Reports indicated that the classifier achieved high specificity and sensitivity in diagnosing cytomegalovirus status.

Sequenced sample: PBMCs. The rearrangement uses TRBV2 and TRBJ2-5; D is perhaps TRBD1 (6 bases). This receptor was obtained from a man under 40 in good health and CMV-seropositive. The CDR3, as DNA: TGTGCCAGCAGTGATAATAGGGGGGAGACCCAGTACTTC. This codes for CASSDNRGETQYF.